The sequence of this T cell receptor beta chain was determined in a study of Ad26.COV2.S vaccination and SARS-CoV-2 variants. The study, taken as a whole, reports: Breadth, reportedly substantial, characterized the spike-specific CD8+ and CD4+ T cell responses after vaccination. Vaccine and placebo groups showed comparable non-spike TCR breadth.

The treatment is: roughly 19 received Ad26.COV2.S at low or high dose, single or two shots; about 5 received placebo; per-sample allocation not given. Sampling happened 63 days after the first vaccine or placebo injection. Donation was by an adult aged 18-55 years who was in Boston. The shot given was an Ad26 vector that makes Wuhan-strain SARS-CoV-2 spike. To note about this clone: Antigen unknown.

Some clones are missing from TCRdb's copy, which holds only in-frame ones; the method was immunoSEQ multiplex PCR. The table shows over 300,000 clones, with 83% occurring only once. The origin of this receptor is a person between 18 and 59 years old who received the Ad26.COV2.S COVID-19 vaccine or a placebo. The sample here was peripheral blood, taken in a trial of Ad26.COV2.S vaccine versus placebo.

CDR3 region: CASSLRTTGSEEKLFF. DNA for the CDR3: TGCGCCAGCAGCCTACGGACGACAGGGTCAGAAGAAAAACTGTTTTTT. The chain employs TRBV4-1 and TRBJ1-4, with 7 bases matching TRBD1. The CDR3 is made up of 16 amino acids. Germline-derived CDR1 and CDR2 are MGHRA and YSYEKL. V lost 4 bases, J lost 8 bases, and 13 bases stayed unmatched.